These 13 T cell receptor beta chains came from one sample sequenced in a study of shared clonotypes between healthy human individuals. Sequencing used immunoSEQ multiplex PCR; TCRdb keeps in-frame clones, though not all of them. The repertoire holds around 2.1 million clones, with 95% as singletons. Material for sequencing was naive CD4+ T cells sorted from blood. Subset specified: CD45RA+ positively selected. These receptors were obtained from a man younger than 35 in good health.

The gene calls are TRBV6-1 and TRBJ1-5; D remains unclear. Trimming shortened V by 5 bases and J by 6 bases, and 8 bases separated the two germline ends. The CDR3 spans 12 residues. CDR1 and CDR2 from the germline V gene are MNHNS and SASEGT. CDR3 protein: CASSQPGQPQHF. CDR3 sequence (DNA): TGTGCCAGCAGTCAACCTGGTCAGCCCCAGCATTTT.

The chain carries TRBV4-1 and TRBJ1-6; TRBD1 matches 10 bases. The V gene's germline CDR1 is MGHRA and CDR2 YSYEKL. CDR3 size: 16 residues. V gave up 3 bases and J gave up 9 bases; unmatched junction bases: 8. This CDR3 reads CASSHTDRGDGSPLHF. The CDR3, as DNA: TGCGCCAGCAGCCATACGGACAGGGGGGATGGTTCACCCCTCCACTTT.

The V call is TRBV18, the J call TRBJ1-6, with 9 bases matching TRBD1. Per the germline V gene, CDR1 is KGHSH and CDR2 is LQKENI. This CDR3 is built from 15 residues. V was clipped by 4 bases and J by 8 bases; unmatched bases: 6. The CDR3 coding sequence is TGTGCCAGCTCACAATCACAGGGGGCGGATTCACCCCTCCACTTT. Amino acids: CASSQSQGADSPLHF.

V gene TRBV7-2 combines with J gene TRBJ2-3, with D uncertain. The CDR3 runs to 12 residues. Germline V gives CDR1 SGHTA, CDR2 FQGNSA. Between the trimmed V and J ends, which lost 4 bases and 3 bases, there was a span of 5 bases. CDR3 in amino acids: CASSSLTDTQYF. DNA for the CDR3: TGTGCCAGCAGCTCGCTTACAGATACGCAGTATTTT.

As regards this clone: Other nucleotide sequences in the sample specify the same CDR3. The gene calls are TRBV6-5 and TRBJ2-2, with D unresolved. The ends were cut back, 2 bases at V and 0 bases at J, with 4 bases in the middle. The CDR3 extends over 14 amino acids. Germline CDR1 MNHEY, CDR2 SVGAGI. CDR3 protein: CASSYLSNTGELFF. In DNA form, the CDR3 reads TGTGCCAGCAGTTACCTCTCGAACACCGGGGAGCTGTTTTTT.

This chain uses TRBV7-2 with TRBJ1-6; 7 bases map to TRBD1. CDR3 size: 15 residues. Germline CDR1 is SGHTA and CDR2 is FQGNSA. The V segment lost 5 bases and the J segment 2 bases; nucleotides outside the gene matches: 3. The CDR3 DNA sequence: TGTGCCAGCAGCACGACAGGGACCTATAATTCACCCCTCCACTTT. It is translated as CASSTTGTYNSPLHF. Full variable domain (missing parts from reference TRBV7-2 and TRBJ1-6): GAGVSQSPSNKVTEKGKDVELRCDPISGHTALYWYRQSLGQGLEFLIYFQGNSAPDKSGLPSDRFSAERTGGSVSTLTIQRTQQEDSAVYLCASSTTGTYNSPLHFGNGTRLTVT.

V and J are TRBV6-1 and TRBJ2-1, with D possibly TRBD2 on 5 matching bases. The CDR3 sequence is 14 residues long. CDR1 is MNHNS and CDR2 is SASEGT in the germline V gene. Trimming took 2 bases from V and 6 from J, leaving 11 bases between them. DNA of the CDR3: TGTGCCAGCAGTGAACGGTTAGCGCCCAATGAGCAGTTCTTC. Translation gives CASSERLAPNEQFF.

The chain is built from TRBV5-1 and TRBJ2-7; D is unclear. The germline CDR1 and CDR2 sequences are SGHRS and YFSETQ. Deletions cut 4 bases from V and 3 bases from J, with 14 bases between. CDR3 length: 14 amino acids. The CDR3 DNA follows: TGCGCCAGCAGCCCGGTTGTGGCTGGCTACGAGCAGTACTTC. Translating gives CASSPVVAGYEQYF.

This clone was counted a single time. The chain couples TRBV4-3 to TRBJ1-2; D is ambiguous. The CDR3 is made up of 18 amino acids. Germline CDR1 LGHNA, CDR2 YSLEER. V lost 3 bases to trimming and J lost 1 base, with 21 bases between them. CDR3 bases: TGCGCCAGCAGCCATCCTCCGGATAAGGGCACCCTTAACTATGGCTACACCTTC. Amino acids: CASSHPPDKGTLNYGYTF.

The genes are TRBV10-2 and TRBJ2-7, with a possible D match to TRBD1 (5 bases). The CDR3 totals 12 residues. In germline, CDR1 is WSHSY, CDR2 SAAADI. The germline V and J ends were trimmed by 10 bases and 0 bases, with 10 bases remaining between them. This CDR3 is CATMTDSYEQYF. The DNA for the CDR3 is TGCGCCACCATGACAGACTCCTACGAGCAGTACTTC.

This sequence joins TRBV7-9 and TRBJ2-3; no definite D call. Trimming removed 3 bases from V and 7 bases from J, with 8 bases in between. This CDR3 is built from 12 residues. Germline lookup yields CDR1 SEHNR and CDR2 FQNEAQ (reference sequence). CDR3 nucleotide sequence: TGTGCCAGCAGCTTGGGTCAAAATACGCAGTATTTT. Translated: CASSLGQNTQYF.

The chain joins TRBV7-9 to TRBJ1-2; no clear D. Per germline, CDR1 SEHNR and CDR2 FQNEAQ (reference sequence). The V gene lost 0 bases and the J gene lost 3 bases, with 11 bases spanning the gap. This CDR3 has 15 amino acids. The CDR3 region has the DNA TGTGCCAGCAGCTTAGCGCTAAGGTTCCACTATGGCTACACCTTC. Amino acid sequence: CASSLALRFHYGYTF. The variable domain in full, completed from reference TRBV7-9 and TRBJ1-2, reads DTGVSQNPRHKITKRGQNVTFRCDPISEHNRLYWYRQTLGQGPEFLTYFQNEAQLEKSRLLSDRFSAERPKGSFSTLEIQRTEQGDSAMYLCASSLALRFHYGYTFGSGTRLTVV.

For this clone: Other DNA variants within this sample encode the same CDR3. J is TRBJ1-4 and V is TRBV28; 12 nucleotides agree with TRBD1. Germline V lookup: CDR1 MDHEN, CDR2 SYDVKM. V shed 6 bases, J shed 8 bases, and the junction held 4 bases outside the gene matches. The CDR3 is 14 amino acids. The CDR3 DNA is TGTGCCAGCAGGGGACAGGGGGCTGGCGAAAAACTGTTTTTT. Translating it yields CASRGQGAGEKLFF. The whole variable domain, remainder taken from reference TRBV28 and TRBJ1-4, is DVKVTQSSRYLVKRTGEKVFLECVQDMDHENMFWYRQDPGLGLRLIYFSYDVKMKEKGDIPEGYSVSREKKERFSLILESASTNQTSMYLCASRGQGAGEKLFFGSGTQLSVL.